This T cell receptor beta chain was recorded in a study of blood T cell repertoires in COVID-19. Study background: Acute and convalescent COVID-19 samples came from the United States, Italy and Spain. T cells, B-cell-depleted T cells, or PBMCs provided the cDNA or gDNA that served as material.

V lost 6 bases and J lost 3; bases outside the gene matches: 4. The length of the CDR3 is 12 residues. In germline, CDR1 is GTSNPN, CDR2 SVGIG (reference sequence). TCRdb keeps only in-frame clones here, not all; method: immunoSEQ multiplex PCR. The profile shows more than 200,000 clones, over 75% of them singletons. Sample: PBMCs or T cells enriched from blood (not recorded which). The rearrangement uses TRBV30 and TRBJ1-2; 7 positions agree with TRBD1. This receptor was obtained from a man in his forties or fifties who had recovered from COVID-19. The CDR3 region has the DNA TGTGCCTGCCACGGGACAGACTATGGCTACACCTTC. This codes for CACHGTDYGYTF. Drawing the rest from reference TRBV30 and TRBJ1-2, the complete variable domain is SQTIHQWPATLVQPVGSPLSLECTVEGTSNPNLYWYRQAAGRGLQLLFYSVGIGQISSEVPQNLSASRPQDRQFILSSKKLLLSDSGFYLCACHGTDYGYTFGSGTRLTVV.